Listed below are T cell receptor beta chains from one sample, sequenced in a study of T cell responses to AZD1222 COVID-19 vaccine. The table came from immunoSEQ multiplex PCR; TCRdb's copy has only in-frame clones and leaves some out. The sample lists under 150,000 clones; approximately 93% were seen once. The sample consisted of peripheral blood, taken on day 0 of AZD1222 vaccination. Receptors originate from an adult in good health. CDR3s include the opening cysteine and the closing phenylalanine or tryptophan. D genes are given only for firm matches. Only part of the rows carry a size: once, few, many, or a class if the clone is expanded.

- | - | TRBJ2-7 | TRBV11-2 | CASSLGEGNVYEQYF | TGTGCCAGCAGCTTAGGGGAAGGGAATGTGTACGAGCAGTACTTC
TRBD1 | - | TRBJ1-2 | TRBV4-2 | CASSGGGRDYGYTF | TGTGCCAGCAGCGGAGGGGGCAGGGACTATGGCTACACCTTC
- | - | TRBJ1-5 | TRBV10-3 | CAISESREGDGNQPQHF | TGTGCCATCAGTGAGTCCAGGGAGGGGGACGGCAATCAGCCCCAGCATTTT
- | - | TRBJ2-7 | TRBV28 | CASSLPPRSKQYF | TGTGCCAGCAGTTTACCCCCTCGGAGCAAGCAGTACTTC
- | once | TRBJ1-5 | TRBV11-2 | CASSGNSNQPQHF | TGTGCCAGCAGTGGAAATAGCAATCAGCCCCAGCATTTT
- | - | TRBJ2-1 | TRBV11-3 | CASSLLGGTDEQFF | TGTGCCAGCAGCTTATTGGGAGGTACCGATGAGCAGTTCTTC
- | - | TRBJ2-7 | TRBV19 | CASSIDDGSSYEQYF | TGTGCCAGTAGTATAGACGACGGATCCTCCTACGAGCAGTACTTC
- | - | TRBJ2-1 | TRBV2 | CASRETGHSYNEQFF | TGTGCCAGCAGAGAAACAGGGCATTCCTACAATGAGCAGTTCTTC
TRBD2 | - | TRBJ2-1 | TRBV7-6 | CASSDSGRPYNEQFF | TGTGCCAGCAGCGATAGCGGGAGGCCCTACAATGAGCAGTTCTTC
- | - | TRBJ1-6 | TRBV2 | CAGESPLHF | TGTGCCGGGGAGTCACCCCTCCACTTT
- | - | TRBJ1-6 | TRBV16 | CASTPGDSLVHF | TGTGCCAGCACCCCCGGGGACTCACTCGTCCACTTT
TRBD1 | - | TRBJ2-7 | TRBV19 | CASTDRGRPYEQYF | TGTGCCAGTACCGACAGGGGTCGTCCCTACGAGCAGTACTTC
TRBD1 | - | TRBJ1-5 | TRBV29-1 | CSVGYRGGQPQHF | TGCAGCGTGGGATACAGGGGGGGTCAGCCCCAGCATTTT
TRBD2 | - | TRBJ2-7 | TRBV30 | CAWARLAVRGEQYF | TGTGCCTGGGCCAGACTAGCTGTTAGAGGAGAGCAGTACTTC
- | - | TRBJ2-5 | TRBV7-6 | CASSFGETQYF | TGTGCCAGCAGCTTTGGAGAGACCCAGTACTTC
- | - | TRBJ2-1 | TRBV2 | CASTRELKNEQFF | TGTGCCAGCACGAGAGAGTTAAAGAATGAGCAGTTCTTC
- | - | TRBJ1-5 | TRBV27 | CASSSRDTGPQHF | TGTGCCAGCAGTTCGCGAGACACGGGCCCCCAGCATTTT
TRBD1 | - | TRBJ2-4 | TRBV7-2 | CASSLGQRRQIAKNIQYF | TGTGCCAGCAGCTTGGGACAGCGCCGACAGATAGCCAAAAACATTCAGTACTTC
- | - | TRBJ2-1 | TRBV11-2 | CASSSGLQIYNEQFF | TGTGCCAGCAGCTCAGGGCTCCAGATCTACAATGAGCAGTTCTTC
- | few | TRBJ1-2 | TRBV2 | CASSEETANYGYTF | TGTGCCAGCAGTGAAGAGACAGCTAACTATGGCTACACCTTC
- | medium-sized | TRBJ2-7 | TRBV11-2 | CASSLFYEQYF | TGTGCCAGCAGCTTATTCTACGAGCAGTACTTC
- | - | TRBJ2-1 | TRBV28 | CASRSLSYNEQFF | TGTGCCAGCAGAAGCCTCTCTTACAATGAGCAGTTCTTC
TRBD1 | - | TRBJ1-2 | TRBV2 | CCSGAGGTRYGYTF | TGTTGCTCTGGGGCAGGGGGAACGAGGTATGGCTACACCTTC
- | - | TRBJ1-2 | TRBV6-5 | CASSRTEYGYTF | TGTGCCAGCAGTCGGACGGAATATGGCTACACCTTC
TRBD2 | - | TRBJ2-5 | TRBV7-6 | CASSPDSGRAETQYF | TGTGCCAGCAGCCCCGACAGCGGGAGGGCAGAGACCCAGTACTTC
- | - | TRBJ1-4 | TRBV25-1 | CASSSIGGVHEKLFF | TGTGCCAGCAGTTCCATAGGAGGGGTTCATGAAAAACTGTTTTTT
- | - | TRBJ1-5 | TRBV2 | CASTPGTRNQPQHF | TGTGCCAGCACCCCCGGGACAAGAAATCAGCCCCAGCATTTT
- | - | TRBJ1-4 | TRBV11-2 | CASSLDGAAPNEKLFF | TGTGCCAGCAGCTTAGATGGGGCTGCCCCAAATGAAAAACTGTTTTTT
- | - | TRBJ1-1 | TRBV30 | CAWSIRARTEAFF | TGTGCCTGGAGTATAAGGGCTAGAACTGAAGCTTTCTTT
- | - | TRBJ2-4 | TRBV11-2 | CASSLPRGKNIQYF | TGTGCCAGCAGCCTACCTCGGGGCAAAAACATTCAGTACTTC
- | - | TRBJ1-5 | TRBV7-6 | CASSLLIGGQPQHF | TGTGCCAGCAGCTTATTAATTGGGGGTCAGCCCCAGCATTTT
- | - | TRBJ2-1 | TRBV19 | CASSGAGSSYNEQFF | TGTGCCAGTAGTGGCGCGGGGAGCTCCTACAATGAGCAGTTCTTC
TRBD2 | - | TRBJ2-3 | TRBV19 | CASSTLVVGGPLNTQYF | TGTGCCAGTAGTACCCTAGTAGTGGGAGGGCCGTTAAATACGCAGTATTTT
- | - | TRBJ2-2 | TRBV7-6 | CASSLVRLGAGELFF | TGTGCCAGCAGCTTAGTCAGACTAGGGGCCGGGGAGCTGTTTTTT
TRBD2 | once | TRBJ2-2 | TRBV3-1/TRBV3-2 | CASSQRLAGGAGELFF | TGTGCCAGCAGCCAACGACTAGCGGGAGGGGCCGGGGAGCTGTTTTTT
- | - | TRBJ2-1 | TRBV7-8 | CASSSTGEVRGNEQFF | TGTGCCAGCAGTTCTACAGGGGAGGTTAGGGGCAATGAGCAGTTCTTC
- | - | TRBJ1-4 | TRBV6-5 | CASSYRGVSEKLFF | TGTGCCAGCAGTTATAGGGGGGTATCTGAAAAACTGTTTTTT
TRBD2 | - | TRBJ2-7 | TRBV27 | CASSLGGRPYEQYF | TGTGCCAGCAGTTTGGGCGGGAGACCCTACGAGCAGTACTTC
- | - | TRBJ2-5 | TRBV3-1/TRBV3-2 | CASSPIMGVRETQYF | TGTGCCAGCAGCCCGATTATGGGAGTCCGTGAGACCCAGTACTTC
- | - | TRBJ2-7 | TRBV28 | CASSIRGTASSYEQYF | TGTGCCAGCAGTATACGGGGGACCGCGTCATCCTACGAGCAGTACTTC
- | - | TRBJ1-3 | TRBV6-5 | CASSSTGISGNTIYF | TGTGCCAGCAGTTCCACAGGCATCTCTGGAAACACCATATATTTT
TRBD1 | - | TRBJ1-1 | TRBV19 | CASSIQGGSEAFF | TGTGCCAGTAGTATCCAGGGGGGGAGTGAAGCTTTCTTT
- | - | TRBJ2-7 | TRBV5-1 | CASSRQGSSYEQYF | TGCGCCAGCAGCCGGCAGGGGAGCTCCTACGAGCAGTACTTC
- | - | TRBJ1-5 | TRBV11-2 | CASSLAPVGQPQHF | TGTGCCAGCAGCTTAGCCCCCGTGGGGCAGCCCCAGCATTTT
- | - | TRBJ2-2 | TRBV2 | CASKWVDSNTGELFF | TGTGCCAGCAAATGGGTGGATTCGAACACCGGGGAGCTGTTTTTT
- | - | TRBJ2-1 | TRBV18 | CASSLPRPGVYNEQFF | TGTGCCAGCTCACTACCACGGCCGGGGGTCTACAATGAGCAGTTCTTC
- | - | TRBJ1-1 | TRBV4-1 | CASSPGPSADTEAFF | TGCGCCAGCAGCCCTGGACCAAGCGCGGACACTGAAGCTTTCTTT
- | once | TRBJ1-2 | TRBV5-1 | CASSSDSYGYTF | TGCGCCAGCAGCTCTGACAGTTATGGCTACACCTTC
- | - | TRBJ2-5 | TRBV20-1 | CSARAGETQYF | TGCAGTGCTCGAGCGGGAGAGACCCAGTACTTC
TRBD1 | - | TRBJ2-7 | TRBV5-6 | CASSPGQAFSYEQYF | TGTGCCAGCAGCCCGGGACAGGCCTTCTCCTACGAGCAGTACTTC
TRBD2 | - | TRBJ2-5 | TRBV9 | CASSVGGTVRNQETQYF | TGTGCCAGCAGCGTCGGGGGGACGGTGAGAAACCAAGAGACCCAGTACTTC